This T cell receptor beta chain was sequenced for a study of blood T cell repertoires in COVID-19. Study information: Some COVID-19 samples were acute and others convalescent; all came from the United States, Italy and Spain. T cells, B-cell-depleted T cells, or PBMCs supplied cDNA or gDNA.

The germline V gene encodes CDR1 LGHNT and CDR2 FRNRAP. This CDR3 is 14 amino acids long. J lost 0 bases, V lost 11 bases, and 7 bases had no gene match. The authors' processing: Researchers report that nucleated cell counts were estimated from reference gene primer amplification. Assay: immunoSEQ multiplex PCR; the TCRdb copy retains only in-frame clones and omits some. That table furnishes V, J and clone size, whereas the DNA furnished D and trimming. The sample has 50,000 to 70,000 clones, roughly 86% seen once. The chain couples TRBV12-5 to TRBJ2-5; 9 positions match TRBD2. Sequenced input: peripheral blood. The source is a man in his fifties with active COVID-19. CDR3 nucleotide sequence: TGTGCTTCTGTTGCTAGCGGGGACCAAGAGACCCAGTACTTC. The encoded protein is CASVASGDQETQYF.